This entry describes one T cell receptor (beta chain). Its matching antigen is unknown. There are 14 residues in the CDR3. Trimming left V 3 bases short and J 6 bases short, with 12 bases between. Germline assignment: CDR1 SEHNR and CDR2 FQNEAQ (reference sequence). The sample comes from a study of cytomegalovirus exposure and HLA in healthy donors. Notes on the study in general: Per a prior analysis, the majority of TCR beta V segments were productive roughly 87% or roughly 30% of the time. A list of more than 150 TCR beta chains associated with cytomegalovirus was given. Many donors carried some public TCRs, although rarity characterized most TCR sequences.

Primers: 60 Vbeta forward and 13 Jbeta reverse. The method was immunoSEQ multiplex PCR; TCRdb's version includes in-frame clones alone and lacks a portion of them. This sample carries 150,000 or so clones, 73% of them seen once, and the ten largest clones take 1.6%. The sequenced sample consisted of PBMCs. The receptor's source is a woman aged 18-29 years in good health and CMV-seronegative. The J gene is TRBJ2-1, the V gene TRBV7-9; TRBD2 might be the D (6 bases). Here the CDR3 reads CASSLDGSGNEQFF. The CDR3 DNA is TGTGCCAGCAGCTTGGACGGGAGCGGCAATGAGCAGTTCTTC. Filled out from reference TRBV7-9 and TRBJ2-1, the complete variable domain reads DTGVSQNPRHKITKRGQNVTFRCDPISEHNRLYWYRQTLGQGPEFLTYFQNEAQLEKSRLLSDRFSAERPKGSFSTLEIQRTEQGDSAMYLCASSLDGSGNEQFFGPGTRLTVL.